Listed here are 3 T cell receptor beta chains from one sample, sequenced in a study of T cell repertoires in cytomegalovirus infection. No antigen has been identified for these receptors. TCRdb processed the reads anew with MiXCR; each CDR3 protein has one entry. The table lists under 850,000 distinct CDR3 sequences, roughly 36% of them singletons. Sequencing used cultured PBMCs, obtained from culture after CMV antigen stimulation. These receptors originate from a human donor in good health (CMV status not recorded). Some clones in this sample may be carry-over from other donors' samples.

In this sample, this clonotype turned up many times. The chain carries TRBV18 and TRBJ1-1; a weak D match, TRBD1 (6 bases). The CDR3 sequence is 15 residues long. Germline V gene data show CDR1 as KGHSH and CDR2 as LQKENI. The V and J ends lost 4 bases and 2 bases respectively, with 14 bases between them. CDR3 sequence: CASSLMKTGNTEAFF. The CDR3 DNA reads as TGTGCCAGCTCACTTATGAAGACAGGCAACACTGAAGCTTTCTTT.

This rearrangement joins TRBV24-1 to TRBJ2-1; the D gene is possibly TRBD1 (5 bases). The V end was cut by 8 bases, the J end by 5 bases, with 21 bases between. The CDR3 has 16 amino acids. Germline V lookup: CDR1 KGHDR, CDR2 SFDVKD. The CDR3 reads CATIRYRHSFNNEQFF. DNA for the CDR3: TGTGCCACCATCAGGTACAGGCACAGTTTCAACAATGAGCAGTTCTTC.

This clonotype showed up just a few times. The chain employs TRBV27 and TRBJ2-1; 10 nucleotides line up with TRBD2. The trim removed 1 base at V and 8 bases at J, leaving 5 bases unmatched. CDR1 and CDR2 from the germline V gene are MNHEY and SMNVEV (reference sequence). CDR3 length equals 15 residues. Written as DNA, the CDR3 is TGTGCCAGCAGTTTATTTAGTCTAGCGGGAGATGAGCAGTTCTTC. Translated: CASSLFSLAGDEQFF.